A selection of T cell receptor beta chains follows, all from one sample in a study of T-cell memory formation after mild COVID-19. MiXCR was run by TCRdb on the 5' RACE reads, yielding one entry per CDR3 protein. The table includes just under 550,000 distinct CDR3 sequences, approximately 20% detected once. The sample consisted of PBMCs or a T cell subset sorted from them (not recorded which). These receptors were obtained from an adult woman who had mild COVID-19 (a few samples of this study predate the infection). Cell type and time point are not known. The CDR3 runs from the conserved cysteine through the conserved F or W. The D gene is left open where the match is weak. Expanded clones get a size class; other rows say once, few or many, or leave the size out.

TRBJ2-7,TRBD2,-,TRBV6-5,TGTGCCAGCAGTTCCGGGACTAGCGGGAACAACGAGCAGTACTTC,CASSSGTSGNNEQYF
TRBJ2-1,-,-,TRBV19,TGTGCCAGTAGTATAGATGTGTACAATGAGCAGTTCTTC,CASSIDVYNEQFF
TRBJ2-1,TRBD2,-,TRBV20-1,TGCAGTGCTAGAATTAAAACCAGCGGGAGATCCTACAATGAGCAGTTCTTC,CSARIKTSGRSYNEQFF
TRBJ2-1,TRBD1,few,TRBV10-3,TGTGCCATCAACCGTGACAGGGGTTTTAATGAGCAGTTCTTC,CAINRDRGFNEQFF
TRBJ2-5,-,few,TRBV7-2,TGTGCCAGCAGACGTCAGAGGACCCAGTACTTC,CASRRQRTQYF
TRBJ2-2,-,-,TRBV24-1,TGTGCCACCAGTGATTTGCGTCACAAGAACACCGGGGAGCTGTTTTTT,CATSDLRHKNTGELFF
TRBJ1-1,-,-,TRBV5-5,TGTGCCAGCATATCGTCTTTGAACACTGAAGCTTTCTTT,CASISSLNTEAFF
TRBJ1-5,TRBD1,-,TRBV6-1,TGTGCCAGCAGTGAAGGTTTTTGGACAGGGGGCTTCCATAGCAATCAGCCCCAGCATTTT,CASSEGFWTGGFHSNQPQHF
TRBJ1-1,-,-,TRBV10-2,TGCGCCAGCAGTGACCGTTGGGGCAGACCTAACACTGAAGCTTTCTTT,CASSDRWGRPNTEAFF
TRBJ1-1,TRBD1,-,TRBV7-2,TGTGCCAGCAGCTTAGTTGGGGCAGGGGGCAGGGTGAGGAACACTGAAGCTTTCTTT,CASSLVGAGGRVRNTEAFF
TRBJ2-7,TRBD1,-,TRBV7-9,TGTGCCAGCAGCTTACTAGGACAGGCTGCAGGCGAGCAGTACTTC,CASSLLGQAAGEQYF
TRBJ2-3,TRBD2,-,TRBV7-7,TGTGCTAGCAGCGCCGGGACTAGCGGGAGCTCAGATACGCAGTATTTT,CASSAGTSGSSDTQYF
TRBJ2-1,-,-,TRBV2,TGTGCCAGCAGTGAAGAAAGGGCTGGAGAGCAGTTCTTC,CASSEERAGEQFF
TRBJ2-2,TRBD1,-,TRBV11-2,TGTGCCAGCAGCCCCAACAGGGGGTGGGACACCGGGGAGCTGTTTTTT,CASSPNRGWDTGELFF
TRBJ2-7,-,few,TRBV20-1,TGCAGTGCTAGGCGGACTTACTCCTACGAGCAGTACTTC,CSARRTYSYEQYF
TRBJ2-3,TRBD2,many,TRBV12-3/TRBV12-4,TGTGCCAGCAGCACGGGACTAGCGGGAGATACGCAGTATTTT,CASSTGLAGDTQYF
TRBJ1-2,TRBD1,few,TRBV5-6,TGTGCCAGCAGCACGGGACAGGGGGCAACGCATGGCTACACCTTC,CASSTGQGATHGYTF
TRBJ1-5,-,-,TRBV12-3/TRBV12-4,TGTGCCAGCAGGGCACAGGGAGTTGGTAATCAGCCCCAGCATTTT,CASRAQGVGNQPQHF
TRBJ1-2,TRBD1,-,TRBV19,TGTGCCTGCCGGGACAGGGGTGGCTACACCTTC,CACRDRGGYTF